A single sample gave rise to the 26 T cell receptor beta chains below, sequenced in a study of CD8 T cells in ankylosing spondylitis. These receptors lack a known antigen. General study findings and limits: In ankylosing spondylitis blood, a motif of roughly eight highly homologous TCR beta variants appeared characteristic.

TCRdb re-called the 5' RACE reads with MiXCR, one entry per CDR3 protein. This sample has a few hundred thousand distinct CDR3 sequences, with about 20% found just once. Material: blood, either unsorted or a sorted T cell fraction (not recorded which). These receptors originate from a male donor with ankylosing spondylitis.

V usage is TRBV29-1 and J usage is TRBJ1-1; D uncertain. The CDR3 totals 15 residues. Germline values: CDR1 SQVTM, CDR2 ANQGSEA. The V gene lost 7 bases and the J gene lost 5 bases, with 23 bases spanning the gap. The CDR3 DNA sequence: TGCAGCGCTAGAACCAAGCGGGATTACCGTACTGAAGCTTTCTTT. Translation gives CSARTKRDYRTEAFF. Variable domain in full (rest from reference TRBV29-1 and TRBJ1-1): SAVISQKPSRDICQRGTSLTIQCQVDSQVTMMFWYRQQPGQSLTLIATANQGSEATYESGFVIDKFPISRPNLTFSTLTVSNMSPEDSSIYLCSARTKRDYRTEAFFGQGTRLTVV.

This clonotype came up a few times. The chain combines TRBV6-1 with TRBJ2-7; 9 bases align to TRBD1. The CDR3 runs 15 residues. V dropped 6 bases and J dropped 5; count of bases not matched to a gene: 11. Germline CDR1 is MNHNS and CDR2 is SASEGT. The CDR3 DNA sequence: TGTGCCAGCAGCCCAACGAGGGACAGGGTCCACGAGCAGTACTTC. The encoded protein is CASSPTRDRVHEQYF.

In this sample, this clonotype turned up once. This rearrangement joins TRBV11-2 to TRBJ1-4; D uncertain. The CDR3 runs 14 residues. V lost 3 bases, J lost 8 bases, and 13 bases lay in between. Germline loops: CDR1 SGHAT, CDR2 FQNNGV. This CDR3 is CASSLVGLAEKLFF. The CDR3 DNA follows: TGTGCCAGCAGCTTGGTTGGACTCGCGGAAAAACTGTTTTTT.

This chain connects TRBV4-1 to TRBJ1-4; D not certain. This CDR3 contains 15 residues. Germline V gene lookup returns CDR1 MGHRA and CDR2 YSYEKL. V lost 0 bases and J 4 bases, leaving 9 bases between the germline ends. Here the CDR3 reads CASSQDNKLNEKLFF. CDR3 sequence (DNA): TGCGCCAGCAGCCAAGACAATAAGCTTAATGAAAAACTGTTTTTT.

The sample holds a few counts of this clonotype. V is TRBV6-2 or TRBV6-3 and J is TRBJ2-1, with 10 bases fitting TRBD1. V was pared by 6 bases and J by 8 bases, with 7 bases of the junction left unmatched. Germline lookup yields CDR1 MNHEY and CDR2 SVGEGT. The CDR3 runs 14 residues. CDR3 coding DNA: TGTGCCAGCAGGGACAGGGGGGGGAAGGATGAGCAGTTCTTC. Amino acids: CASRDRGGKDEQFF.

The chain is built from TRBV20-1 and TRBJ2-7, with 13 positions matching TRBD2. Per germline, CDR1 DFQATT and CDR2 SNEGSKA (reference sequence). J gave up 3 bases and V 0 bases, and 5 bases lay outside the gene matches. The CDR3 loop spans 16 amino acids. CDR3 sequence (DNA): TGCAGTGCTAGAGACCCCTGGACTAGCGGGAGCTACGAGCAGTACTTC. Translated, it gives CSARDPWTSGSYEQYF.

The V and J genes are TRBV12-3 or TRBV12-4 and TRBJ2-3, with TRBD2 matching over 9 bases. This CDR3 contains 19 residues. V dropped 8 bases and J dropped 2; count of bases not matched to a gene: 20. In nucleotides, the CDR3 is TGTGCCAGCTCCCGCCGCGCTAGCGGGAATTATGGGGACACAGATACGCAGTATTTT. This gives the protein CASSRRASGNYGDTDTQYF.

The table lists this clonotype with a few counts. The junction and the germline gene differ at one end; a read error may be behind it. V is TRBV19 and J is TRBJ2-1; unclear D gene. The length of the CDR3 is 13 residues. Germline CDR1 LNHDA, CDR2 SQIVND (reference sequence). CDR3 in DNA: TGTGCCAGTAGGCTTGAGAGCTACCATGAGCAGTTCTTC. Protein: CASRLESYHEQFF.

This sequence joins TRBV19 and TRBJ1-2, with D possibly matching TRBD1 (5 bases). The CDR3 is 17 amino acids. Germline CDR1 reads LNHDA; CDR2 reads SQIVND (reference sequence). Trimming pared 2 bases from V and 1 base from J, leaving 17 bases between. CDR3 region: CASSITGARTHNYGYTF. The CDR3 coding sequence is TGTGCCAGTAGTATAACTGGGGCACGTACTCATAACTATGGCTACACCTTC.

The V gene is TRBV4-1, the J gene TRBJ2-3; D is undetermined. CDR3 length: 15 amino acids. Germline-derived CDR1 and CDR2 are MGHRA and YSYEKL. The V end lost 1 base, the J end lost 1 base, and 9 bases lay between the germline ends. This CDR3 reads CASSQVGPGTDTQYF. The CDR3 nucleotides read TGCGCCAGCAGCCAAGTCGGCCCTGGCACAGATACGCAGTATTTT.

The chain employs TRBV6-5 and TRBJ2-1; D not resolved. The V and J ends lost 2 bases and 1 base respectively, with 9 bases between them. CDR1 MNHEY and CDR2 SVGAGI come from the germline V gene. The CDR3 has 15 residues. The CDR3 nucleotides read TGTGCCAGCAGTTACGACCCAGTATCCTACAATGAGCAGTTCTTC. This encodes CASSYDPVSYNEQFF.

The genes are TRBV7-6 and TRBJ2-1; 10 nucleotides match TRBD1. The trim removed 4 bases at V and 4 bases at J, leaving 10 bases unmatched. Germline V lookup: CDR1 SGHVS, CDR2 FNYEAQ. The CDR3 extends over 17 amino acids. For the CDR3, the DNA is TGTGCCAGCAGCTCTATCCGGGACAGGGGATTTTACAATGAGCAGTTCTTC. This sequence encodes CASSSIRDRGFYNEQFF.

This clonotype came up a few times. The chain carries TRBV12-3 or TRBV12-4 and TRBJ1-5, with D perhaps TRBD1 (5 bases). The V end lost 4 bases, the J end lost 6 bases, and 16 bases lay between the germline ends. This CDR3 is 15 amino acids long. CDR3 coding DNA: TGTGCCAGCAGTTCTGCCAGGCTTAGGGGTCAGCCCCAGCATTTT. Residues: CASSSARLRGQPQHF.

This sequence joins TRBV5-1 and TRBJ2-1; 7 bases map to TRBD2. The CDR3 loop spans 17 amino acids. Germline V gene sequence: CDR1 SGHRS, CDR2 YFSETQ. Trimming removed 0 bases from V and 7 bases from J; junction bases left unmatched: 13. In DNA, the CDR3 is TGCGCCAGCAGCTTGGTCCCTAGGGCGGGAGAGGGTAATGAGCAGTTCTTC. It encodes CASSLVPRAGEGNEQFF.

The rearrangement uses TRBV3-1 and TRBJ2-1; TRBD2 aligns across 11 bases. The V gene's germline CDR1 is LGHDT and CDR2 YNNKEL (reference sequence). V shed 1 base and J 6 bases; nucleotides not matched to a gene: 5. This CDR3 has 16 amino acids. The CDR3 spells CASSQGGLAAANEQFF. The DNA for the CDR3 is TGTGCCAGCAGCCAAGGGGGACTAGCGGCTGCCAATGAGCAGTTCTTC.

The chain uses TRBV5-5 and TRBJ2-2, with D unclear. V was cut by 2 bases and J by 7 bases, with 15 bases left in between. Germline V gene data show CDR1 as SGHKS and CDR2 as YYEKEE (reference sequence). There are 15 residues in the CDR3. Here the CDR3 reads CASSLDGRVYGELFF. As DNA, the CDR3 is TGTGCCAGCAGCTTAGACGGAAGGGTGTACGGGGAGCTGTTTTTT.

This sequence joins TRBV18 and TRBJ1-1; 7 nucleotides align to TRBD1. This CDR3 is built from 14 residues. V trimming: 3 bases; J trimming: 11 bases; junction bases outside the gene matches: 12. Germline V lookup: CDR1 KGHSH, CDR2 LQKENI. The CDR3 region is CASSPLGTAEVAFF. The CDR3 region has the DNA TGTGCCAGCTCACCCCTGGGGACAGCGGAGGTGGCTTTCTTT. The variable domain in full, completed from reference TRBV18 and TRBJ1-1, reads NAGVMQNPRHLVRRRGQEARLRCSPMKGHSHVYWYRQLPEEGLKFMVYLQKENIIDESGMPKERFSAEFPKEGPSILRIQQVVRGDSAAYFCASSPLGTAEVAFFGQGTRLTVV.

The chain has TRBV20-1 and TRBJ2-3; D call uncertain. V lost 8 bases and J 3 bases, leaving 12 bases between the germline ends. In germline, CDR1 is DFQATT, CDR2 SNEGSKA (reference sequence). The CDR3 is made up of 12 amino acids. DNA of the CDR3: TGCAGTTACCCTCAAGGGACAGATACGCAGTATTTT. Its translation is CSYPQGTDTQYF.

This clonotype was seen a few times. The V call is TRBV7-3, the J call TRBJ2-3; D perhaps matches TRBD1 (5 bases). The V and J ends lost 5 bases and 0 bases respectively, with 9 bases between them. The CDR3 runs to 14 residues. Germline CDR1 and CDR2: SGHTA and FQGTGA. CDR3 residues: CASSPQASTDTQYF. The CDR3 DNA reads TGTGCCAGCAGCCCACAGGCAAGCACAGATACGCAGTATTTT.

In its sample, this clonotype was seen many times. The V call is TRBV5-1, the J call TRBJ2-1, with a possible D match to TRBD2 (7 bases). V lost 4 bases and J 7 bases, leaving 15 bases between the germline ends. Germline assignment: CDR1 SGHRS and CDR2 YFSETQ. The CDR3 has 14 residues. The CDR3 bases are TGCGCCAGCAGCCGCCAAGGGGGGGCAAATGAGCAGTTCTTC. Protein: CASSRQGGANEQFF.

Only one count was recorded for this clonotype. The chain uses TRBV12-3 or TRBV12-4 and TRBJ2-5, with a tentative D call TRBD1 (6 bases). This CDR3 has 15 residues. V lost 3 bases to trimming and J lost 4 bases, with 15 bases between them. The CDR3 here is CASSFQEGVGETQYF. The CDR3 nucleotides read TGTGCCAGCAGTTTTCAAGAGGGGGTAGGAGAGACCCAGTACTTC.

This chain joins TRBV2 and TRBJ2-7; D remains unclear. CDR1 is SNHLY and CDR2 is FYNNEI in the germline V gene. Trimming left V 4 bases short and J 1 base short, with 11 bases between. The CDR3 contains 14 residues. The CDR3: CASSARHGSYEQYF. CDR3 DNA: TGTGCCAGCAGTGCTAGACACGGATCCTACGAGCAGTACTTC.

The CDR3 here is CSALVRMNEQFF. In DNA, the CDR3 is TGCAGTGCGTTGGTGCGCATGAATGAGCAGTTCTTC. The rearrangement joins TRBV20-1 to TRBJ2-1; D is undetermined. The CDR3 runs to 12 residues. The V gene lost 6 bases and the J gene lost 7 bases, with 13 bases spanning the gap. CDR1 is DFQATT and CDR2 is SNEGSKA in the germline V gene (reference sequence).

The J gene is TRBJ2-7, the V gene TRBV28; D possibly uses TRBD1 or TRBD2 (6 bases each). Germline CDR1 and CDR2: MDHEN and SYDVKM. V was trimmed by 6 bases and J by 3 bases, leaving 18 bases between them. This CDR3 contains 15 residues. This CDR3 reads CASRPQQGGIYEQYF. The CDR3 DNA is TGTGCCAGCAGGCCTCAACAGGGCGGGATCTACGAGCAGTACTTC.

This clonotype has at least ten counts. The J gene is TRBJ2-7, the V gene TRBV4-2; 12 nucleotides align to TRBD1. CDR1 is LGHNA and CDR2 is YNFKEQ in the germline V gene. The CDR3 is 17 residues long. V shed 3 bases and J 6 bases; nucleotides not matched to a gene: 12. Here the CDR3 reads CASSQRDRGLAGVEQYF. CDR3 sequence (DNA): TGTGCCAGCAGCCAGCGGGACAGGGGGCTAGCGGGAGTCGAGCAGTACTTC.

The rearrangement joins TRBV18 to TRBJ1-5, with D hard to call. The V gene lost 2 bases and the J gene lost 1 base, with 9 bases spanning the gap. CDR1 KGHSH and CDR2 LQKENI come from the germline V gene. CDR3 size: 15 residues. Here the CDR3 DNA reads TGTGCCAGCTCACCAGTTCCTCAGAGCAATCAGCCCCAGCATTTT. Translation: CASSPVPQSNQPQHF.